This T cell receptor beta chain came from a study of beta chain features in type 1 diabetes. Study-level information: Similarity in age, gender and cell yields was seen between patients and healthy donors.

This CDR3 is built from 16 residues. J gave up 4 bases and V 5 bases, and 12 bases lay outside the gene matches. From germline, CDR1 is MDHEN and CDR2 SYDVKM. Findings and limits, study-wide: Across patients, naive, central memory and Treg TCRB repertoires exhibited apparently greater similarity than was observed across healthy donors. Among type 1 diabetes patients, VDJ junctions had fewer insertions and more deletions.

Of note for this clone: What it recognizes is unknown.

Stem cell-like memory, regulatory, central memory and naive CD4+ cells were sorted via CD45RO/CCR7/CD25/CD127/CD95/CD27. The isolated RNA, all of it, was reverse transcribed, so expressed TCRB transcripts were what got sequenced. Assay: immunoSEQ multiplex PCR; the TCRdb copy retains only in-frame clones and omits some. This table holds 110,000 to 150,000 clones, 9% to 9.5% found once. What was sequenced was central memory CD4+ T cells from blood. The rearrangement uses TRBV28 and TRBJ1-2; 8 bases are a match to TRBD1. The clonotype originates from a man aged 18 to 29 in good health. CDR3 nucleotides: TGTGCCAGCAGTCCTTGGGCAGGGGGCAGAGGCTATGGCTACACCTTC. It is translated as CASSPWAGGRGYGYTF.